Following are 2 T cell receptor beta chains from one sample sequenced in a study of human T cells and chemical hapten exposure. TCRdb reanalysed the RACE reads using MiXCR and keeps one entry per CDR3 protein. The data hold 180,000 or so distinct CDR3 sequences, with nearly 30% observed a single time. Time point given: pre-sensitization, week 0. Sample treatment: therapeutic diphenylcyclopropenone sensitization with weekly scalp DPC. This specimen consisted of whole blood, obtained in connection with sensitization to the hapten diphenylcyclopropenone (DPC). The receptors were sampled from a woman younger than 45 with alopecia areata. Some clones in this sample may be carry-over from other donors' samples.

This chain uses TRBV28 with TRBJ2-5, with 10 bases identical to TRBD2. The germline V gene has CDR1 MDHEN and CDR2 SYDVKM. The CDR3 is 16 residues long. V was clipped by 4 bases and J by 2 bases; unmatched bases: 7. The CDR3 sequence: CASSSGGLAQQETQYF. The CDR3 DNA reads TGTGCCAGCAGTTCGGGGGGACTAGCGCAGCAAGAGACCCAGTACTTC.

This clonotype was counted many times. This chain links TRBV19 with TRBJ2-5; D is unresolved. This CDR3 comprises 11 residues. V was trimmed by 6 bases and J by 4 bases, leaving 6 bases between them. CDR1 and CDR2 (germline): LNHDA, SQIVND (reference sequence). The CDR3 DNA reads TGTGCCAGTAGAGGCGGAGAGACCCAGTACTTC. Its protein is CASRGGETQYF.